The rows below give T cell receptor beta chains drawn from one sample of a study of breast tumors, draining lymph nodes, adjacent tissues. MiXCR was run by TCRdb on the multiplex PCR reads, yielding one entry per CDR3 protein. This sample has 200,000 to 300,000 distinct CDR3 sequences; 30% occur once, and the top ten carry under 1.2%. The sample was axillary lymph node tissue. The receptors shown here come from a female donor with breast cancer. Some clones in this sample may be carry-over from other donors' samples. CDR3s include the opening cysteine and the closing phenylalanine or tryptophan. A D gene is named only where the DNA matches it firmly. Where a row states a size, it is once, few, many or the class of an expanded clone; other rows omit it.

v_call	j_call	d_call	clone_size	cdr3_aa	cdr3_nt
TRBV25-1	TRBJ2-2	NA	many	CASSRVNTGELFF	TGTGCCAGCAGTAGGGTAAACACCGGGGAGCTGTTTTTT
TRBV15	TRBJ2-1	NA	many	CATRGARKQFF	TGTGCCACCAGAGGAGCCCGGAAGCAGTTCTTC
TRBV7-2	TRBJ1-2	TRBD1	NA	CASSLIGRGWDYTF	TGTGCCAGCAGCTTAATCGGCAGGGGGTGGGATTACACCTTC
TRBV12-3/TRBV12-4	TRBJ1-6	NA	medium-sized	CASSPLTYNSPLHF	TGTGCCAGCAGTCCCTTGACCTATAATTCACCCCTCCACTTT
TRBV20-1	TRBJ2-3	TRBD1	many	CSAQNPSGGGYYTDTQYF	TGCAGTGCGCAGAATCCTTCAGGGGGCGGATACTACACAGATACGCAGTATTTT
TRBV10-3	TRBJ1-1	NA	few	CAISVSGTTEAFF	TGTGCCATCAGTGTCTCAGGGACCACTGAAGCTTTCTTT
TRBV12-5	TRBJ2-5	NA	many	CASGFGQDQETQYF	TGTGCTAGTGGTTTTGGGCAGGACCAAGAGACCCAGTACTTC
TRBV7-9	TRBJ2-3	NA	many	CASTESREQTSTDTQYF	TGTGCCAGCACCGAATCGCGGGAACAAACTAGCACAGATACGCAGTATTTT
TRBV5-6	TRBJ1-6	NA	many	CASSLGPSPLNSPLHF	TGTGCCAGCAGCTTGGGACCAAGCCCTCTGAATTCACCCCTCCACTTT
TRBV2	TRBJ1-3	NA	many	CASRTGRSGNTIYF	TGTGCCAGCAGGACAGGACGCTCTGGAAACACCATATATTTT
TRBV9	TRBJ1-1	TRBD1	NA	CASSPTGTGAEAFF	TGTGCCAGCAGCCCCACCGGGACAGGGGCTGAAGCTTTCTTT
TRBV5-6	TRBJ2-6	NA	many	CASSLVLGGANVLTF	TGTGCCAGCAGCTTGGTACTAGGTGGGGCCAACGTCCTGACTTTC
TRBV12-5	TRBJ2-1	NA	many	CASGPTGRGEQFF	TGTGCTAGTGGCCCGACAGGGCGGGGTGAGCAGTTCTTC
TRBV12-3/TRBV12-4	TRBJ2-1	NA	many	CASSRSGFSYNEQFF	TGTGCCAGCAGCCGAAGCGGGTTCTCCTACAATGAGCAGTTCTTC
TRBV5-1	TRBJ1-4	NA	many	CASSLGTASNEKLFF	TGCGCCAGCAGCTTGGGGACTGCCTCTAATGAAAAACTGTTTTTT
TRBV29-1	TRBJ2-1	NA	many	CSVKGLSSYNEQFF	TGCAGCGTTAAGGGGTTAAGCTCCTACAATGAGCAGTTCTTC
TRBV5-6	TRBJ2-3	TRBD1	many	CASSRTGWSTDTQYF	TGTGCCAGCAGTAGGACAGGCTGGTCGACAGATACGCAGTATTTT
TRBV5-1	TRBJ1-1	NA	NA	CASSLASGLLNTEAFF	TGCGCCAGCAGCTTGGCCTCAGGGCTCTTGAACACTGAAGCTTTCTTT
TRBV5-8	TRBJ2-5	NA	many	CASSLEQATRETQYF	TGTGCCAGCAGCTTGGAGCAGGCCACCCGGGAGACCCAGTACTTC
TRBV9	TRBJ2-2	NA	few	CASSVAGTGELFF	TGTGCCAGCAGCGTAGCCGGGACCGGGGAGCTGTTTTTT
TRBV3-1	TRBJ2-5	TRBD2	few	CASSRTGTSGSGQETQYF	TGTGCCAGCAGCCGAACCGGGACTAGCGGGAGTGGCCAAGAGACCCAGTACTTC
TRBV29-1	TRBJ2-1	TRBD1	many	CSVGGTGGRSF	TGCAGCGTTGGTGGGACAGGGGGAAGGAGCTTC
TRBV10-3	TRBJ2-1	TRBD2	many	CAIRGLAYNEQFF	TGTGCCATCAGGGGACTAGCGTACAATGAGCAGTTCTTC
TRBV7-9	TRBJ1-5	NA	NA	CASSLGGLAGSNQPQHF	TGTGCCAGCAGCTTAGGCGGGCTAGCGGGAAGCAATCAGCCCCAGCATTTT
TRBV7-9	TRBJ2-1	TRBD2	many	CASRQLAGWGEQFF	TGTGCCAGCAGGCAACTAGCGGGATGGGGTGAGCAGTTCTTC
TRBV9	TRBJ2-1	TRBD2	many	CASSPRTSGDPLNEQFF	TGTGCCAGCAGCCCCCGGACTAGCGGAGACCCCCTCAATGAGCAGTTCTTC
TRBV7-3	TRBJ2-1	NA	many	CASSLTGGRSYNEQFF	TGTGCCAGCAGCTTAACGGGAGGCCGGTCCTACAATGAGCAGTTCTTC
TRBV6-6	TRBJ1-1	NA	NA	CASRQEADTEAFF	TGTGCCAGCAGGCAGGAGGCCGACACTGAAGCTTTCTTT
TRBV7-9	TRBJ2-2	TRBD2	NA	CASGSTSGMRGGELFF	TGTGCCAGCGGCTCCACTAGCGGGATGCGGGGCGGGGAGCTGTTTTTT
TRBV3-1	TRBJ1-3	TRBD1	NA	CASSHPRDRPRNTIYF	TGTGCCAGCAGCCACCCAAGGGACAGACCGAGAAACACCATATATTTT
TRBV12-3/TRBV12-4	TRBJ2-1	TRBD1	once	CASNPWTGGFYNEQFF	TGTGCCAGCAACCCCTGGACAGGGGGTTTCTACAATGAGCAGTTCTTC
TRBV9	TRBJ2-5	TRBD1	many	CASSVGQGRQETQYF	TGTGCCAGCAGCGTCGGACAGGGAAGGCAAGAGACCCAGTACTTC
TRBV6-1	TRBJ2-7	NA	NA	CAGSEALGLGEQYF	TGTGCCGGCAGTGAAGCGCTTGGGCTGGGAGAGCAGTACTTC
TRBV20-1	TRBJ2-7	TRBD1	few	CSARGTGEQSF	TGCAGTGCTAGAGGAACAGGGGAGCAGTCCTTC
TRBV14	TRBJ2-1	TRBD1	many	CASSQNRGQNNEQFF	TGTGCCAGCAGCCAAAACAGGGGGCAGAACAATGAGCAGTTCTTC
TRBV9	TRBJ2-3	NA	many	CASSVRPVSDTQYF	TGTGCCAGCAGCGTACGTCCAGTTTCAGATACGCAGTATTTT
TRBV7-9	TRBJ2-1	TRBD2	many	CASSPPSGRANNEQFF	TGTGCCAGCAGCCCCCCTAGCGGGAGGGCTAACAATGAGCAGTTCTTC
TRBV27	TRBJ1-6	NA	many	CASSLRPRNLSPLHF	TGTGCCAGCAGTTTGAGACCCCGAAACCTTTCACCCCTCCACTTT
TRBV12-5	TRBJ2-1	TRBD2	NA	CASGSIAGGTYNEQFF	TGTGCTAGTGGCTCCATAGCGGGAGGCACTTACAATGAGCAGTTCTTC
TRBV25-1	TRBJ2-7	NA	NA	CASRAGEQYF	TGTGCCAGCAGAGCCGGGGAGCAGTACTTC
TRBV10-3	TRBJ2-3	TRBD2	many	CAIRLSAGGPDTQYF	TGTGCCATCCGGCTTTCGGCGGGAGGGCCGGATACGCAGTATTTT
TRBV12-5	TRBJ2-3	TRBD1	many	CASGRGQGGSRDTQYF	TGTGCTAGTGGCCGAGGACAGGGTGGTTCAAGAGATACGCAGTATTTT
TRBV11-3	TRBJ2-2	NA	many	CASSFGLGTGELFF	TGTGCCAGCAGCTTCGGGTTGGGCACCGGGGAGCTGTTTTTT
TRBV9	TRBJ1-6	NA	many	CASSASIANSPLHF	TGTGCCAGCAGCGCTAGCATCGCGAATTCACCCCTCCACTTT
TRBV20-1	TRBJ1-5	TRBD1	NA	CSAKSGDSFSNQPQHF	TGCAGTGCTAAATCCGGGGACAGCTTTAGCAATCAGCCCCAGCATTTT
TRBV20-1	TRBJ2-2	TRBD2	many	CSARKPAGATGELFF	TGCAGTGCTAGAAAGCCAGCGGGAGCGACCGGGGAGCTGTTTTTT
TRBV7-9	TRBJ1-2	NA	many	CASRGPRYGYTF	TGTGCCAGCAGGGGCCCCAGGTATGGCTACACCTTC
TRBV3-1	TRBJ1-5	NA	many	CASSQDRTVGPQHF	TGTGCCAGCAGCCAAGATCGAACGGTCGGGCCCCAGCATTTT
TRBV7-9	TRBJ2-5	NA	NA	CASSLEAGTQYF	TGTGCCAGCAGCTTAGAGGCCGGGACCCAGTACTTC
TRBV12-3/TRBV12-4	TRBJ2-2	NA	NA	CASSFGPYPGELFF	TGTGCCAGCAGTTTCGGACCATACCCCGGGGAGCTGTTTTTT
TRBV11-1	TRBJ2-7	NA	many	CASTPGGVSGGEQYF	TGTGCCAGCACCCCGGGGGGCGTGAGTGGCGGCGAGCAGTACTTC
TRBV13	TRBJ1-1	NA	NA	CASRTKGRHAVAFF	TGCGCCAGCAGGACGAAGGGCCGCCATGCGGTAGCTTTCTTT
TRBV19	TRBJ1-2	NA	many	CASSITGPGGYTF	TGTGCCAGTAGTATAACAGGGCCCGGTGGCTACACCTTC
TRBV30	TRBJ1-6	TRBD1	many	CAWRTGVNNSPLHF	TGTGCCTGGAGAACAGGGGTTAATAATTCACCCCTCCACTTT